This T cell receptor (beta chain) was captured by sequencing in a study of identical twins. Study results and caveats: The models gave estimates that fell short of the out-of-frame TCR alpha sharing seen in monozygotic twins. There is a chance that invariant MAIT and iNKT cells partially muddied zero-insertion analyses.

The V gene's germline CDR1 is SGHRS and CDR2 YFSETQ. V lost 8 bases to trimming and J lost 1 base, with 12 bases between them. CDR3 length equals 13 residues. Unique molecular identifiers were present on cDNA, and template switching added a universal primer site. TCRdb re-derived calls from the 5' RACE reads in MiXCR, one entry per CDR3 protein. The sample yields roughly 630,000 distinct CDR3 sequences, under 8.5% seen once. With regard to this clonotype: Antigen unknown.

The sample also formed part of further work on yellow fever vaccine responses in identical twins.

The receptor comes from a woman aged 18-29 years in good health. The V call is TRBV5-1, the J call TRBJ1-1, with unresolved D. Sequencing input: PBMCs. The DNA of the CDR3 is TGCGCCAGTTCAGGCCGGGGGAACACTGAAGCTTTCTTT. It specifies CASSGRGNTEAFF.